This is a list of T cell receptor beta chains from one sample in a study of T cell responses to AZD1222 COVID-19 vaccine. TCRdb's table, derived via immunoSEQ multiplex PCR, lists solely in-frame clones and lacks some. The table includes around 140,000 clones, approximately 84% detected once. The sample consisted of peripheral blood, taken on day 0 of AZD1222 vaccination. The receptors here all came from an adult in good health. Each CDR3 is given with its conserved first and last residue. Each record gives: V gene, J gene, clone size, D gene, CDR3 protein, CDR3 DNA. D genes are given only for firm matches. For some rows the clone size is stated as once, few or many, or as a class when expanded; others skip it.

V gene: TRBV28; J gene: TRBJ1-1; clone size: .; D gene: .; CDR3 protein: CASSPPGGDFTEAFF; CDR3 DNA: TGTGCCAGCAGTCCGCCGGGGGGGGATTTCACTGAAGCTTTCTTT
V gene: TRBV29-1; J gene: TRBJ2-7; clone size: .; D gene: .; CDR3 protein: CSVEDRGSYEQYF; CDR3 DNA: TGCAGCGTTGAAGACAGAGGGTCCTACGAGCAGTACTTC
V gene: TRBV6-5; J gene: TRBJ2-7; clone size: .; D gene: TRBD1; CDR3 protein: CASSYSWDSPYEQYF; CDR3 DNA: TGTGCCAGCAGTTATTCTTGGGACAGTCCCTACGAGCAGTACTTC
V gene: TRBV5-1; J gene: TRBJ2-2; clone size: .; D gene: TRBD1; CDR3 protein: CASSSRTGSTGELFF; CDR3 DNA: TGCGCCAGCAGCTCCCGGACAGGTTCGACCGGGGAGCTGTTTTTT
V gene: TRBV7-3; J gene: TRBJ2-1; clone size: once; D gene: .; CDR3 protein: CASSSWTPPYNEQFF; CDR3 DNA: TGTGCCAGCAGCTCGTGGACACCCCCCTACAATGAGCAGTTCTTC
V gene: TRBV3-1/TRBV3-2; J gene: TRBJ1-6; clone size: .; D gene: .; CDR3 protein: CASSHRAVSYNSPLHF; CDR3 DNA: TGTGCCAGCAGCCATCGCGCGGTATCCTATAATTCACCCCTCCACTTT
V gene: TRBV6-4; J gene: TRBJ2-2; clone size: .; D gene: .; CDR3 protein: CASTPEGTGTGELFF; CDR3 DNA: TGTGCCAGCACCCCCGAGGGGACGGGCACCGGGGAGCTGTTTTTT
V gene: TRBV2; J gene: TRBJ1-2; clone size: .; D gene: .; CDR3 protein: CASTKEIYGYTF; CDR3 DNA: TGTGCCAGCACGAAAGAAATCTATGGCTACACCTTC
V gene: TRBV6-2/TRBV6-3; J gene: TRBJ1-5; clone size: once; D gene: .; CDR3 protein: CASSYDGENTQPQHF; CDR3 DNA: TGTGCCAGCAGTTACGACGGGGAAAATACTCAGCCCCAGCATTTT
V gene: TRBV7-2; J gene: TRBJ1-2; clone size: .; D gene: TRBD1; CDR3 protein: CASSLGQGDYGYTF; CDR3 DNA: TGTGCCAGCAGCTTGGGACAGGGGGACTATGGCTACACCTTC
V gene: TRBV6-2/TRBV6-3; J gene: TRBJ1-2; clone size: .; D gene: .; CDR3 protein: CASSYPDMGYTF; CDR3 DNA: TGTGCCAGCAGTTACCCCGATATGGGCTACACCTTC
V gene: TRBV10-1; J gene: TRBJ2-1; clone size: .; D gene: .; CDR3 protein: CASSETYNEQFF; CDR3 DNA: TGCGCCAGCAGTGAGACGTACAATGAGCAGTTCTTC
V gene: TRBV7-2; J gene: TRBJ2-2; clone size: .; D gene: TRBD2; CDR3 protein: CASRVSVWTSGGNTGELFF; CDR3 DNA: TGTGCCAGCAGGGTATCGGTTTGGACTAGCGGGGGGAACACCGGGGAGCTGTTTTTT